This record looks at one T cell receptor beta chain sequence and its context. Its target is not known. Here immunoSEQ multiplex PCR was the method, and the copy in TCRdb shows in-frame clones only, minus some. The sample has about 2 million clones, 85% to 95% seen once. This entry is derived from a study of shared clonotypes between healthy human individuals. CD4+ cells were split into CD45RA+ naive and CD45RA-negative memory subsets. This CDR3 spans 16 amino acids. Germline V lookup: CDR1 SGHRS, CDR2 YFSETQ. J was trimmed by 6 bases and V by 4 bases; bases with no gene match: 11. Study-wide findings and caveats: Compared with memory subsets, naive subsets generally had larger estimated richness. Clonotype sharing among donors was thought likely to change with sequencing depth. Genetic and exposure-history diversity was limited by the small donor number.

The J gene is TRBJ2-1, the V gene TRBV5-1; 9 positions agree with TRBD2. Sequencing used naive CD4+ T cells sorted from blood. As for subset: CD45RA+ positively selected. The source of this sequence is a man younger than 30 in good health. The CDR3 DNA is TGCGCCAGCAGCGGGGCTCTAGCGGGGCCCGCCAATGAGCAGTTCTTC. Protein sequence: CASSGALAGPANEQFF.